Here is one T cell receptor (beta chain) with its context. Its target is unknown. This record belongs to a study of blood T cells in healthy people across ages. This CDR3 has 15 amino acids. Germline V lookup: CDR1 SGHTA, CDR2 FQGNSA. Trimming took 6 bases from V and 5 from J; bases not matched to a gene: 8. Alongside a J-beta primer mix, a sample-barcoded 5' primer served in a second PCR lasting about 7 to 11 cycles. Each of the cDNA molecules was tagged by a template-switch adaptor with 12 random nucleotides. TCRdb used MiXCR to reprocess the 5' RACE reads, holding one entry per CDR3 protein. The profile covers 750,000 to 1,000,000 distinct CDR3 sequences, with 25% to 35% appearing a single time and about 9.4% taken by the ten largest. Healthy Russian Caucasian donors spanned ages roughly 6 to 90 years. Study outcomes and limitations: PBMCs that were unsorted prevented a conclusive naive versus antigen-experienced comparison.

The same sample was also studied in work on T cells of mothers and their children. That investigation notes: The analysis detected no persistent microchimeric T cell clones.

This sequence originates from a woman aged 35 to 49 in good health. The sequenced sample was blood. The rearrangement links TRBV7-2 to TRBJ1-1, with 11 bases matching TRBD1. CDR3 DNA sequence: TGTGCCAGCAGACAGGACAGGGGGCAGAGGACTGAAGCTTTCTTT. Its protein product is CASRQDRGQRTEAFF.